This record looks at one T cell receptor beta chain sequence and its context. Its antigen remains unidentified. CDR1 is SGHTA, CDR2 FQGNSA, per germline. Trimming took 1 base from V and 4 from J; bases not matched to a gene: 5. CDR3 length: 16 residues. This entry belongs to a study of cytomegalovirus exposure and HLA in healthy donors. The study ran its PCR with 60 Vbeta and 13 Jbeta primers. The table came from immunoSEQ multiplex PCR; TCRdb's copy has only in-frame clones and leaves some out. The sample lists around 160,000 clones, around 68% occurring once. The study sampled nominally healthy donors, though unrecorded immune exposures were likely. The study's findings and limits: Specific recognition of CMV antigens was confirmed in vitro for three chains (all CMV-associated).

The chain recombines TRBV7-2 with TRBJ1-2; 11 bases are shared with TRBD1. This sequence originates from a man aged 50-59 years in good health and CMV-seronegative. Material: PBMCs. The CDR3 DNA reads as TGTGCCAGCAGCTTAGTAGGGACAGGGGGAGGCTATGGCTACACCTTC. Residues: CASSLVGTGGGYGYTF.